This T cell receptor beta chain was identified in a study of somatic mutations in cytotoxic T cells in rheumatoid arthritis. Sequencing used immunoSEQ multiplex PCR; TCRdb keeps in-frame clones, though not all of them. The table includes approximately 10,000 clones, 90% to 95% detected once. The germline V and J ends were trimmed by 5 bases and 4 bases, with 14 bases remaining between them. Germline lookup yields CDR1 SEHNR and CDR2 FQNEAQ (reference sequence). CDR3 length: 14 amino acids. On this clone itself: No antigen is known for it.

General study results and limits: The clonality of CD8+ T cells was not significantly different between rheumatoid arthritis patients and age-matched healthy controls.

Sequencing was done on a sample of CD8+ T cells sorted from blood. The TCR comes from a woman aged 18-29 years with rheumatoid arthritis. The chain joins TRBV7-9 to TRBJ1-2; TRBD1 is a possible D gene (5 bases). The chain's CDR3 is CASSPGRASYGYTF. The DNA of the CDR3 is TGTGCCAGCAGCCCAGGCAGGGCTTCCTATGGCTACACCTTC.